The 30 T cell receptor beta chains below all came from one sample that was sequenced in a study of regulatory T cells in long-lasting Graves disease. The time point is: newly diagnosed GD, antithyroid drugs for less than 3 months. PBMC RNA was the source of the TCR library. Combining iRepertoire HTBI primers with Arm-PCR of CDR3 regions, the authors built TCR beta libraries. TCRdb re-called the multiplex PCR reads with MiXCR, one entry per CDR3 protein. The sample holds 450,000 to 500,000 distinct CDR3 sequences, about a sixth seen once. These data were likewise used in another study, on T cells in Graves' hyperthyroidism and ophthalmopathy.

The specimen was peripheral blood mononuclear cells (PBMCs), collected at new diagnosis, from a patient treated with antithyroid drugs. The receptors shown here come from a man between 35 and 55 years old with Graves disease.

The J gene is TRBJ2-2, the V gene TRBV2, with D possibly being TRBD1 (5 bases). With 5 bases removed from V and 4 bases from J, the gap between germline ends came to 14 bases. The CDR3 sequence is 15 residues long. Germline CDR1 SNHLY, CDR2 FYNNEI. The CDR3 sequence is CASSRRGTRTGELFF. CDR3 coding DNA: TGTGCCAGCAGTAGAAGGGGTACTCGCACCGGGGAGCTGTTTTTT.

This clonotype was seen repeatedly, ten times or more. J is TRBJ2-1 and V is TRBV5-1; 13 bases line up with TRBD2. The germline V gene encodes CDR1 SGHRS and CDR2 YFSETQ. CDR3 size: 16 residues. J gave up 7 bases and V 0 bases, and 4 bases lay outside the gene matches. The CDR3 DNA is TGCGCCAGCAGCTTGGGGACTAGCGGGAGAACAAATGAGCAGTTCTTC. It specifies CASSLGTSGRTNEQFF.

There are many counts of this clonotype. CDR3 in DNA: TGTGCCACCAGTGACTACAGAGACACAGATACGCAGTATTTT. It is translated as CATSDYRDTDTQYF. The V and J genes are TRBV24-1 and TRBJ2-3; D not resolved. The CDR3 has 14 residues. V was shortened by 4 bases and J by 2 bases, with 9 bases between the two germline ends. CDR1 and CDR2 from the germline V gene are KGHDR and SFDVKD.

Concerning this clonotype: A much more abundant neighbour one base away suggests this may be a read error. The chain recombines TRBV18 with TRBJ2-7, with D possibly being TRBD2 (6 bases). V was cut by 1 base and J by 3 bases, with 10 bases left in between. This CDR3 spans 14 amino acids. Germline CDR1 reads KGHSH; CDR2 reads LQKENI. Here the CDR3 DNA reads TGTGCCAGCTCACCACTGGGGGGACTCTACGAGCAGTACTTC. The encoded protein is CASSPLGGLYEQYF.

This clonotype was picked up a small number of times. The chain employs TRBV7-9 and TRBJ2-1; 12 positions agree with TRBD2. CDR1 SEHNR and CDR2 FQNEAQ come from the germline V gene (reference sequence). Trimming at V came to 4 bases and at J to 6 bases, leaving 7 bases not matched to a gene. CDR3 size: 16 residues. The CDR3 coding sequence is TGTGCCAGCAGCTATGGACTAGCGGGGAGGGGCAATGAGCAGTTCTTC. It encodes CASSYGLAGRGNEQFF.

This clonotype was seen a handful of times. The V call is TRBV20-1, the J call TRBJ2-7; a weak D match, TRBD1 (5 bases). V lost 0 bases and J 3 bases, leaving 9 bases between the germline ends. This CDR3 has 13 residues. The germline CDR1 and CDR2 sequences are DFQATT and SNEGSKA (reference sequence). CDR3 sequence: CSAREGHYYEQYF. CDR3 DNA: TGCAGTGCTAGAGAGGGGCACTACTACGAGCAGTACTTC.

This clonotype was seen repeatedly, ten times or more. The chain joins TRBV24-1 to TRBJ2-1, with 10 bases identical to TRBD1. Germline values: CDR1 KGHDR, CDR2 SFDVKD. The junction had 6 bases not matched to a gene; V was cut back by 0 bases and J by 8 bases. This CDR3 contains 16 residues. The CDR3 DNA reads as TGTGCCACCAGTGATTTGCCGGGACAGGGGTGGGATGAGCAGTTCTTC. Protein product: CATSDLPGQGWDEQFF.

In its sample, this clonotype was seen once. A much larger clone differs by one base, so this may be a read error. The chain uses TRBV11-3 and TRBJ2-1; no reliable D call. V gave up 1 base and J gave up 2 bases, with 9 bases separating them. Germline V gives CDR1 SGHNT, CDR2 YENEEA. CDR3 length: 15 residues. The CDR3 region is CASSLGGIPYNEQFF. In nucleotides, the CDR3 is TGTGCCAGCAGCTTAGGTGGGATCCCCTACAATGAGCAGTTCTTC.

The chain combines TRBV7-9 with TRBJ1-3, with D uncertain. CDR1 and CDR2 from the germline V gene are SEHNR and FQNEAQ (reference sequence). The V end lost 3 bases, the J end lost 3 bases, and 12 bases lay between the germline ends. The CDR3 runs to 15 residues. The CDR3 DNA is TGTGCCAGCAGCTTGGACCCGCGCAGTGGAAACACCATATATTTT. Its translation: CASSLDPRSGNTIYF.

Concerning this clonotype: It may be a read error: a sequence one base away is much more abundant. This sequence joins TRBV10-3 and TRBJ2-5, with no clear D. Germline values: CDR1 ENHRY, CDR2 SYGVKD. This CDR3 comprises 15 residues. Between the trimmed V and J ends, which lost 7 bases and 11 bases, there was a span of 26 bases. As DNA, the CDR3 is TGTGCCATCAACCCCGGTGCGGCTGTCTGGGGTGAGCAGTACTTC. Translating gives CAINPGAAVWGEQYF.

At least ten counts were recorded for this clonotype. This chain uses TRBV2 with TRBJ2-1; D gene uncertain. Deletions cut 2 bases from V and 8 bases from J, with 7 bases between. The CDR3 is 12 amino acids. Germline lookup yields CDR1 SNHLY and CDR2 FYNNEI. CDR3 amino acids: CASSELGHEQFF. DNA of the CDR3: TGTGCCAGCAGTGAACTGGGTCATGAGCAGTTCTTC.

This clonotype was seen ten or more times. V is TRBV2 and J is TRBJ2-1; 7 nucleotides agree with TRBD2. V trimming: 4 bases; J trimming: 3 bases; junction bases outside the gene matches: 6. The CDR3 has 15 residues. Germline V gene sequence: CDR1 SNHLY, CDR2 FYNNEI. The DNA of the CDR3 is TGTGCCAGCAGTGGGGGACTACCCGACTACAATGAGCAGTTCTTC. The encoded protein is CASSGGLPDYNEQFF.

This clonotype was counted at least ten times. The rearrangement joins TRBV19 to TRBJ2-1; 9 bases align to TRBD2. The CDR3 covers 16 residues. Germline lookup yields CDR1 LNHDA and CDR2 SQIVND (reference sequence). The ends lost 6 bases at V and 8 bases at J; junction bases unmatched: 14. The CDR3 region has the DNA TGTGCCAGTAGCCCGAGAGGGGGGACTAGCAGCGATGAGCAGTTCTTC. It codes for CASSPRGGTSSDEQFF.

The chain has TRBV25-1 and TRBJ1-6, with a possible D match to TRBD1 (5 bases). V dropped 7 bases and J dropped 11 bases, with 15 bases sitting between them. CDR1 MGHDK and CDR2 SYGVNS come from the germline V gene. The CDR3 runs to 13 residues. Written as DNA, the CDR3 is TGTGCCAGCACCCAAGGGGAAGGACCACCCCTCCACTTT. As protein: CASTQGEGPPLHF.

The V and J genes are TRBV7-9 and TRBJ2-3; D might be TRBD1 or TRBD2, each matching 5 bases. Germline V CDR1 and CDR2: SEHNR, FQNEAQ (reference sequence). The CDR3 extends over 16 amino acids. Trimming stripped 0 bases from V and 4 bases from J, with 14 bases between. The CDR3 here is CASSLARGGNADTQYF. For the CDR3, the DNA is TGTGCCAGCAGCTTAGCGAGGGGCGGTAACGCAGATACGCAGTATTTT. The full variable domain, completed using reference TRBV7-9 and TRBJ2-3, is DTGVSQNPRHKITKRGQNVTFRCDPISEHNRLYWYRQTLGQGPEFLTYFQNEAQLEKSRLLSDRFSAERPKGSFSTLEIQRTEQGDSAMYLCASSLARGGNADTQYFGPGTRLTVL.

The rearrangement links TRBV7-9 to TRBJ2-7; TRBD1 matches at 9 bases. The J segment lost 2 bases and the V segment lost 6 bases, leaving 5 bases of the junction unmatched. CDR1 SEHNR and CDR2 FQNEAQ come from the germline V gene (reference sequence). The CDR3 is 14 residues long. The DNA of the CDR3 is TGTGCCAGCAGTACAGGGGGCCTAACCTACGAGCAGTACTTC. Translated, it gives CASSTGGLTYEQYF.

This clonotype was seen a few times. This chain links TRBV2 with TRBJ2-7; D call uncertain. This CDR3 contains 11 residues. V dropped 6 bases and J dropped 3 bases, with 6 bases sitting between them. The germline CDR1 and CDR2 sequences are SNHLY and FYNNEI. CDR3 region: CASRVIYEQYF. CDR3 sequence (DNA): TGTGCCAGCAGGGTAATCTACGAGCAGTACTTC. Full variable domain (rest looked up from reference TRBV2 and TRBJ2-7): EPEVTQTPSHQVTQMGQEVILRCVPISNHLYFYWYRQILGQKVEFLVSFYNNEISEKSEIFDDQFSVERPDGSNFTLKIRSTKLEDSAMYFCASRVIYEQYFGPGTRLTVT.

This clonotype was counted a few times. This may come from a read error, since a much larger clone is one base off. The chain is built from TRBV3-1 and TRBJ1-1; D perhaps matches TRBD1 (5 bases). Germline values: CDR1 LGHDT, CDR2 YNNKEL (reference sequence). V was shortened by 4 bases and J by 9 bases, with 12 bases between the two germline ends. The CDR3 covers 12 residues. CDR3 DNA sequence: TGTGCCAGCAGCCGAGAACAGGCCAAAGCTTTCTTT. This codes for CASSREQAKAFF.

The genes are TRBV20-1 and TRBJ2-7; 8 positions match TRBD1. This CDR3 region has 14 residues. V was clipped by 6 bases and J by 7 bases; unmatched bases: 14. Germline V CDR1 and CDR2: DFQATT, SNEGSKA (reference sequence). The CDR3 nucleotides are TGCAGTGCGGAATGGCAGGGGGCAACTTGGGAGCAGTACTTC. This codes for CSAEWQGATWEQYF.

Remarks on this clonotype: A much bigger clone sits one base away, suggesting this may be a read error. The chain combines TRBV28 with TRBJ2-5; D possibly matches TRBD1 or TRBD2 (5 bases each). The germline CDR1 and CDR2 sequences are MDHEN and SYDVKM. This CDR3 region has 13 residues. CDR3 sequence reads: CASSLLGVETRYF. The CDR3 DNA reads TGTGCCAGCAGTTTATTGGGGGTAGAGACCCGGTACTTC. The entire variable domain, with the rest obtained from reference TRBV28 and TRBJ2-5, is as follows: DVKVTQSSRYLVKRTGEKVFLECVQDMDHENMFWYRQDPGLGLRLIYFSYDVKMKEKGDIPEGYSVSREKKERFSLILESASTNQTSMYLCASSLLGVETRYFGPGTRLLVL.

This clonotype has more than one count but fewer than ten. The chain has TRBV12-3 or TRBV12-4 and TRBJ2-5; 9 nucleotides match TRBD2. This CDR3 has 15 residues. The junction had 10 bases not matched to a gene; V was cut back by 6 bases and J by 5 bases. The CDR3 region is CASSRGLAGRETQYF. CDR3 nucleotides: TGTGCCAGCAGCCGGGGACTAGCTGGGAGGGAGACCCAGTACTTC.

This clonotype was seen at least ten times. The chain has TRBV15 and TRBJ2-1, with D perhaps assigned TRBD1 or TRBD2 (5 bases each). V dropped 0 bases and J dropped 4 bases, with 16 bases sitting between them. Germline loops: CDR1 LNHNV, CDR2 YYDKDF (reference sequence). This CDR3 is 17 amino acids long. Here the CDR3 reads CATSRDRGAALYNEQFF. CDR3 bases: TGTGCCACCAGCAGAGATCGAGGGGCAGCGCTGTACAATGAGCAGTTCTTC.

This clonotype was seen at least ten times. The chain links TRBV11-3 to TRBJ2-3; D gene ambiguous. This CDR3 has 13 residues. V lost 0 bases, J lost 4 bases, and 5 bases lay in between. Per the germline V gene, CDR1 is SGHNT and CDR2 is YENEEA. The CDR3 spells CASSLDFPDTQYF. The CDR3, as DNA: TGTGCCAGCAGCTTAGATTTCCCAGATACGCAGTATTTT.

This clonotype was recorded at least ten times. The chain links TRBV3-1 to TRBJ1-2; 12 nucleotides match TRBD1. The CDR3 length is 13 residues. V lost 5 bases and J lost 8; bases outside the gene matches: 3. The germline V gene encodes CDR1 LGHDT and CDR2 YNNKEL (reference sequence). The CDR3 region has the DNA TGTGCCAGCAGCGGGACAGGGGGCAGAGGCTACACCTTC. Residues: CASSGTGGRGYTF. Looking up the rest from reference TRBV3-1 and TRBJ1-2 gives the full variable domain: DTAVSQTPKYLVTQMGNDKSIKCEQNLGHDTMYWYKQDSKKFLKIMFSYNNKELIINETVPNRFSPKSPDKAHLNLHINSLELGDSAVYFCASSGTGGRGYTFGSGTRLTVV.

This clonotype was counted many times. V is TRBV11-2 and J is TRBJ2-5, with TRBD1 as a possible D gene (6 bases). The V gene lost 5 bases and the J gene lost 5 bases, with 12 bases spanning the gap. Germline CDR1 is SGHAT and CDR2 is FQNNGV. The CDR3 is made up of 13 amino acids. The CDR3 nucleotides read TGTGCCAGCAGCACCGGGACAAAGGAGACCCAGTACTTC. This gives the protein CASSTGTKETQYF.

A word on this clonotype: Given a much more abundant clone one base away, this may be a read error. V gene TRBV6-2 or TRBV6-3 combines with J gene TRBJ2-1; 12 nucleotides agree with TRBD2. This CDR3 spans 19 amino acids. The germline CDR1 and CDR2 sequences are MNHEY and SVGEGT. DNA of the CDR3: TGTGCCAACAGTTACGGCCTAGCGGGAGGGCCAAACTCCTACAATGAGCAGTTCTTC. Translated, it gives CANSYGLAGGPNSYNEQFF.

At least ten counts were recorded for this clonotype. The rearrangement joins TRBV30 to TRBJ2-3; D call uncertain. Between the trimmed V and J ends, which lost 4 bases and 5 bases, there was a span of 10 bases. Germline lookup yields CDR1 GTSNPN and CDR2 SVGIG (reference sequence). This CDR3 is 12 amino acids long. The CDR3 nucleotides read TGTGCCTGGACCTCCAGCGTAGATACGCAGTATTTT. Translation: CAWTSSVDTQYF.

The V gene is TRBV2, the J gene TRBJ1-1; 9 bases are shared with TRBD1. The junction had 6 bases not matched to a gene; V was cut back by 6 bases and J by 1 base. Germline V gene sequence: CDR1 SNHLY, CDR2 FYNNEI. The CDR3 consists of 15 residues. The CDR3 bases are TGTGCCAGCAGGGTAACAGGGGGCACGAACACTGAAGCTTTCTTT. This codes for CASRVTGGTNTEAFF. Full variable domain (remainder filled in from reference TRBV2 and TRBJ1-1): EPEVTQTPSHQVTQMGQEVILRCVPISNHLYFYWYRQILGQKVEFLVSFYNNEISEKSEIFDDQFSVERPDGSNFTLKIRSTKLEDSAMYFCASRVTGGTNTEAFFGQGTRLTVV.

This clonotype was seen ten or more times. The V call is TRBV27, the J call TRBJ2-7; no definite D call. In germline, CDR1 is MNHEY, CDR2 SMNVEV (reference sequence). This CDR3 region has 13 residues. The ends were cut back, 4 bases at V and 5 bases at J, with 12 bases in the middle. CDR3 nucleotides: TGTGCCAGCAGTTCTAGTTACTTCGACGAGCAGTACTTC. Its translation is CASSSSYFDEQYF.

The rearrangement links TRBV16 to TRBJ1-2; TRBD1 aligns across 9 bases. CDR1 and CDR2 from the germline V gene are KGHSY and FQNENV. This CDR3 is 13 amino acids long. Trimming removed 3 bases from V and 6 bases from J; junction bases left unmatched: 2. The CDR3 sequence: CASSHRTGDGYTF. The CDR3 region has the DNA TGTGCCAGCAGCCATAGGACAGGGGATGGCTACACCTTC.